The 30 T cell receptor beta chains below come from one sample, sequenced in a study of blood T cell repertoires in COVID-19. Profiling relied on immunoSEQ multiplex PCR, and the TCRdb table lists in-frame clones only, not all of them. The repertoire holds roughly 380,000 clones, roughly 86% seen once, with 1% to 1.5% in the top ten. The sequencing sample was made of PBMCs or T cells enriched from blood (not recorded which). All receptors derive from a man between 25 and 39 years old who had recovered from COVID-19.

This clone has more than one count but fewer than ten. The chain combines TRBV3-1 (or the pseudogene TRBV3-2) with TRBJ1-5; TRBD1 matches at 7 bases. The CDR3 runs to 13 residues. CDR1 and CDR2 (germline): LGHDT, YNNKEL (reference sequence). The ends lost 8 bases at V and 2 bases at J; junction bases unmatched: 3. The CDR3 DNA sequence: TGTGCCAGCGGGGGGACAGGCAATCAGCCCCAGCATTTT. This translates into CASGGTGNQPQHF.

The rearrangement links TRBV20-1 to TRBJ1-2, with 8 bases that match TRBD1. The CDR3 totals 11 residues. In germline, CDR1 is DFQATT, CDR2 SNEGSKA (reference sequence). The V and J ends lost 3 bases and 12 bases, in that order; junction bases with no gene match: 6. DNA for the CDR3: TGCAGTGCTAGGTCCAGGGGGCGAGACACCTTC. This encodes CSARSRGRDTF.

This clone was detected many times. The gene calls are TRBV9 and TRBJ1-5, with 8 bases that match TRBD1. The V and J ends lost 7 bases and 5 bases, in that order; junction bases with no gene match: 11. The germline V gene encodes CDR1 SGDLS and CDR2 YYNGEE. The CDR3 has 15 residues. The CDR3 DNA is TGTGCCAGCGCCCTAGGGACAGGACGAGATCAGCCCCAGCATTTT. Protein product: CASALGTGRDQPQHF.

This clone showed up just once. This chain joins TRBV6-2 or TRBV6-3 and TRBJ1-4, with 8 bases matching TRBD1. Germline CDR1 is MNHEY and CDR2 is SVGEGT. V dropped 5 bases and J dropped 8; count of bases not matched to a gene: 10. This CDR3 is 15 amino acids long. For the CDR3, the DNA is TGTGCCAGCAGTACAACCGGGACAGGCGCGGAAAAACTGTTTTTT. Translating gives CASSTTGTGAEKLFF.

The chain recombines TRBV7-6 with TRBJ1-5; 8 bases align to TRBD1. The CDR3 runs 15 residues. V trimming: 5 bases; J trimming: 7 bases; junction bases outside the gene matches: 10. From germline, CDR1 is SGHVS and CDR2 FNYEAQ. CDR3 nucleotide sequence: TGTGCCAGCAGCCGGCAGGGGGCCCGGGAGCAGCCCCAGCATTTT. Amino acid sequence: CASSRQGAREQPQHF. Filled out from reference TRBV7-6 and TRBJ1-5, the complete variable domain reads GAGVSQSPRYKVTKRGQDVALRCDPISGHVSLYWYRQALGQGPEFLTYFNYEAQQDKSGLPNDRFSAERPEGSISTLTIQRTEQRDSAMYRCASSRQGAREQPQHFGDGTRLSIL.

This clone was recorded a few times. CDR3 amino acids: CASSPYPYEQYF. For the CDR3, the DNA is TGTGCCAGCAGCCCCTACCCGTACGAGCAGTACTTC. The V call is TRBV2, the J call TRBJ2-7; D gene ambiguous. Germline CDR1 SNHLY, CDR2 FYNNEI. With 6 bases removed from V and 4 bases from J, the gap between germline ends came to 10 bases. The CDR3 totals 12 residues.

The chain combines TRBV2 with TRBJ2-7; 8 positions agree with TRBD1. With V trimmed by 5 bases and J by 4 bases, 7 bases remained unmatched. Per germline, CDR1 SNHLY and CDR2 FYNNEI. This CDR3 region has 14 residues. The CDR3 region has the DNA TGTGCCAGCAGTCCCGGGACAGGAAGATACGAGCAGTACTTC. It encodes CASSPGTGRYEQYF.

The genes are TRBV6-5 and TRBJ2-1; 10 bases match TRBD1. The CDR3 length is 14 residues. Germline V gives CDR1 MNHEY, CDR2 SVGAGI. V shed 6 bases, J shed 5 bases, and the junction held 4 bases outside the gene matches. This CDR3 reads CASRTGGWDNEQFF. The DNA for the CDR3 is TGTGCCAGCAGGACAGGGGGCTGGGACAATGAGCAGTTCTTC.

The V gene is TRBV11-1, the J gene TRBJ1-5; D not certain. The V end lost 1 base, the J end lost 4 bases, and 8 bases lay between the germline ends. Per germline, CDR1 SGHAT and CDR2 FQDESV (reference sequence). The CDR3 has 14 residues. As DNA, the CDR3 is TGTGCCAGCAGCTTAGAGAATAGAAATCAGCCCCAGCATTTT. Protein: CASSLENRNQPQHF.

The genes are TRBV19 and TRBJ1-5; D may be TRBD1 (6 bases). The CDR3 spans 16 residues. The germline V gene has CDR1 LNHDA and CDR2 SQIVND (reference sequence). V was pared by 10 bases and J by 0 bases, with 19 bases between. The CDR3 DNA is TGTGCCACTGAGCGGAAACAGGGATATAGCAATCAGCCCCAGCATTTT. Amino acids: CATERKQGYSNQPQHF.

The gene calls are TRBV5-6 and TRBJ2-7; TRBD2 agrees at 7 bases. The CDR3 runs 15 residues. The V gene's germline CDR1 is SGHDT and CDR2 YYEEEE. V gave up 3 bases and J gave up 0 bases; unmatched junction bases: 6. The DNA for the CDR3 is TGTGCCAGCAGCTCGGATGGGGGGGGCTCCTACGAGCAGTACTTC. This sequence encodes CASSSDGGGSYEQYF.

The genes are TRBV18 and TRBJ1-1, with TRBD1 matching over 9 bases. J was trimmed by 10 bases and V by 4 bases; bases with no gene match: 7. Germline CDR1 is KGHSH and CDR2 is LQKENI. This CDR3 has 13 amino acids. The CDR3 sequence: CASSLGTGRAAFF. The CDR3 DNA is TGTGCCAGCTCACTGGGGACAGGGCGGGCAGCTTTCTTT.

V gene TRBV2 combines with J gene TRBJ1-1; maybe TRBD1 (6 bases). V gave up 4 bases and J gave up 7 bases, with 16 bases separating them. The germline V gene has CDR1 SNHLY and CDR2 FYNNEI. The CDR3 is 14 residues long. This CDR3 is CASSAQGNAGEAFF. The CDR3 bases are TGTGCCAGCAGTGCACAGGGTAACGCGGGTGAAGCTTTCTTT.

The genes are TRBV6-5 and TRBJ1-5; TRBD1 agrees at 10 bases. The V gene end was trimmed by 5 bases and the J gene end by 4 bases; junction bases not matched to a gene: 2. The germline gives CDR1 MNHEY, CDR2 SVGAGI. The CDR3 totals 14 residues. The CDR3 bases are TGTGCCAGCAGTAAGGACAGGGGGAATCAGCCCCAGCATTTT. It translates to CASSKDRGNQPQHF.

The chain couples TRBV10-3 to TRBJ1-3, with D possibly matching TRBD1 (6 bases). Germline CDR1 and CDR2: ENHRY and SYGVKD. The length of the CDR3 is 17 residues. Trimming shortened V by 6 bases and J by 0 bases, and 18 bases separated the two germline ends. The CDR3 loop is CAIRPWGGPLSGNTIYF. Here the CDR3 DNA reads TGTGCCATCAGACCTTGGGGGGGCCCTCTCTCTGGAAACACCATATATTTT.

V and J are TRBV7-3 and TRBJ2-3; 10 nucleotides match TRBD2. J gave up 1 base and V 8 bases, and 6 bases lay outside the gene matches. Germline V gene sequence: CDR1 SGHTA, CDR2 FQGTGA. The CDR3 totals 15 residues. CDR3 coding DNA: TGTGCCAGCGGCCAGACTAGCGGGCGCACAGATACGCAGTATTTT. Translation: CASGQTSGRTDTQYF.

The chain recombines TRBV5-6 with TRBJ2-7; D might be TRBD1 (6 bases). This CDR3 has 12 amino acids. The germline CDR1 and CDR2 sequences are SGHDT and YYEEEE. Trimming took off 4 bases at V and 5 bases at J, with 10 bases between the two ends. The CDR3 sequence: CASSQTGNEQYF. The CDR3 DNA reads as TGTGCCAGCAGCCAGACAGGTAACGAGCAGTACTTC.

The rearrangement uses TRBV9 and TRBJ1-1; tentative D call: TRBD1 (6 bases). Germline loops: CDR1 SGDLS, CDR2 YYNGEE. This CDR3 region has 17 residues. V was trimmed by 3 bases and J by 0 bases, leaving 18 bases between them. The CDR3 spells CASSGGPRGQLNTEAFF. The CDR3 DNA follows: TGTGCCAGCAGCGGAGGCCCTCGGGGACAACTGAACACTGAAGCTTTCTTT.

This chain joins TRBV14 and TRBJ2-7; D is perhaps TRBD1 (5 bases). V dropped 1 base and J dropped 0 bases, with 10 bases sitting between them. The CDR3 loop spans 15 amino acids. Germline V gene data show CDR1 as SGHDN and CDR2 as FVKESK. Here the CDR3 reads CASSQALQGSYEQYF. CDR3 nucleotides: TGTGCCAGCAGCCAAGCCCTCCAGGGCTCCTACGAGCAGTACTTC.

This clone was detected only a few times. The rearrangement uses TRBV28 and TRBJ2-1; 9 bases are a match to TRBD1. CDR3 length: 20 amino acids. Germline V gene sequence: CDR1 MDHEN, CDR2 SYDVKM. V shed 5 bases and J 0 bases; nucleotides not matched to a gene: 17. The DNA for the CDR3 is TGTGCCAGCAGTCTACCCTCCTTAAGGGACAGGGACAGCTCCTACAATGAGCAGTTCTTC. Its protein product is CASSLPSLRDRDSSYNEQFF. The variable domain in full, completed from reference TRBV28 and TRBJ2-1, reads DVKVTQSSRYLVKRTGEKVFLECVQDMDHENMFWYRQDPGLGLRLIYFSYDVKMKEKGDIPEGYSVSREKKERFSLILESASTNQTSMYLCASSLPSLRDRDSSYNEQFFGPGTRLTVL.

The CDR3 DNA sequence: TGTGCCACCCACAGGGGTCACGGGGAGCTGTTTTTT. Translating it yields CATHRGHGELFF. The rearrangement joins TRBV28 to TRBJ2-2; TRBD1 aligns across 7 bases. With 10 bases clipped from V and 7 bases from J, the junction kept 6 bases outside the gene matches. This CDR3 contains 12 residues. The V gene's germline CDR1 is MDHEN and CDR2 SYDVKM.

The genes are TRBV5-1 and TRBJ2-6; D call uncertain. The length of the CDR3 is 15 residues. V lost 4 bases to trimming and J lost 0 bases, with 8 bases between them. Germline V lookup: CDR1 SGHRS, CDR2 YFSETQ. CDR3: CASSERLSGANVLTF. The CDR3 DNA reads TGCGCCAGCAGCGAACGACTCTCTGGGGCCAACGTCCTGACTTTC.

V is TRBV7-8 and J is TRBJ1-5; TRBD1 aligns across 8 bases. The CDR3 consists of 16 residues. Germline CDR1 and CDR2: SGHVS and FQNEAQ. The junction had 9 bases not matched to a gene; V was cut back by 4 bases and J by 4 bases. CDR3 amino acids: CASSSTDRANNQPQHF. CDR3 bases: TGTGCCAGCAGCTCGACGGACAGGGCTAATAATCAGCCCCAGCATTTT.

As DNA, the CDR3 is TGTGCCTACCTAGAACAATCGAACACTGAAGCTTTCTTT. Translation: CAYLEQSNTEAFF. V gene TRBV7-9 combines with J gene TRBJ1-1, with D uncertain. The CDR3 totals 13 residues. Trimming took 11 bases from V and 1 from J, leaving 14 bases between them. Germline V lookup: CDR1 SEHNR, CDR2 FQNEAQ (reference sequence).

The genes are TRBV7-6 and TRBJ2-7, with TRBD1 matching over 9 bases. V was pared by 4 bases and J by 5 bases, with 6 bases of the junction left unmatched. Germline values: CDR1 SGHVS, CDR2 FNYEAQ. The CDR3 is 14 residues long. CDR3 DNA: TGTGCCAGCAGCTCGTACAGGGGGCACCACGAGCAGTACTTC. It specifies CASSSYRGHHEQYF.

The chain carries TRBV20-1 and TRBJ1-1; D is undetermined. The CDR3 is 11 amino acids. Trimming removed 7 bases from V and 3 bases from J, with 9 bases in between. Germline CDR1 and CDR2: DFQATT and SNEGSKA (reference sequence). In DNA form, the CDR3 reads TGCAGTGTGTGCAGGTACACTGAAGCTTTCTTT. Translation gives CSVCRYTEAFF.

The V gene is TRBV6-5, the J gene TRBJ1-5, with D possibly TRBD1 on 6 matching bases. The germline V gene has CDR1 MNHEY and CDR2 SVGAGI. The CDR3 runs 14 residues. V dropped 11 bases and J dropped 1 base, with 15 bases sitting between them. CDR3 protein: CALREGHSNQPQHF. For the CDR3, the DNA is TGTGCCCTCAGGGAGGGACACAGCAATCAGCCCCAGCATTTT.

The V gene is TRBV5-1, the J gene TRBJ1-1; D is unresolved. The germline CDR1 and CDR2 sequences are SGHRS and YFSETQ. The CDR3 totals 13 residues. V gave up 2 bases and J gave up 1 base, with 6 bases separating them. CDR3 DNA sequence: TGCGCCAGCAGCTTTTCAGAGAACACTGAAGCTTTCTTT. Amino acids: CASSFSENTEAFF.

This clone has just a few counts. V gene TRBV7-2 combines with J gene TRBJ1-2; D uncertain. This CDR3 has 11 residues. The germline V gene encodes CDR1 SGHTA and CDR2 FQGNSA. Trimming removed 8 bases from V and 4 bases from J, with 8 bases in between. CDR3 region: CASRGSYGYTF. As DNA, the CDR3 is TGTGCCAGCCGCGGTAGCTATGGCTACACCTTC.

The V gene is TRBV7-9, the J gene TRBJ2-2; D might be TRBD2 (6 bases). Trimming removed 5 bases at V and 6 bases at J, with 13 bases between. The CDR3 totals 14 residues. CDR1 and CDR2 (germline): SEHNR, FQNEAQ (reference sequence). CDR3 coding DNA: TGTGCCAGCAGCCGTGACAGCGGGCCCGGGGAGCTGTTTTTT. It yields the protein CASSRDSGPGELFF. Drawing the rest from reference TRBV7-9 and TRBJ2-2, the complete variable domain is DTGVSQNPRHKITKRGQNVTFRCDPISEHNRLYWYRQTLGQGPEFLTYFQNEAQLEKSRLLSDRFSAERPKGSFSTLEIQRTEQGDSAMYLCASSRDSGPGELFFGEGSRLTVL.